The clone carrying this T cell receptor (beta chain) was seen repeatedly, ten times or more. The CDR3 has 13 amino acids. Trimming removed 6 bases at V and 0 bases at J, with 6 bases between. Per the germline V gene, CDR1 is MNHEY and CDR2 is SVGEGT. This sample is part of a study of read filtering for tumor transcriptome and immune sequencing. The library was built from 400 ng RNA with molecular barcoded adaptors for alpha/delta and beta/gamma chains. Each CDR3 protein is one row after TCRdb ran MiXCR on the reads. The sample holds 30,000 to 50,000 distinct CDR3 sequences, about 11% seen once. The rearrangement uses TRBV6-2 or TRBV6-3 and TRBJ2-1, with no clear D. The sequenced sample was a population of CD138-negative cells sorted from bone marrow. The sequence derives from a donor at least 40 years old with multiple myeloma. CDR3 loop: CASRSLSYNEQFF. Here the CDR3 DNA reads TGTGCCAGCAGATCCCTCTCCTACAATGAGCAGTTCTTC.